One and the same sample provided the 8 T cell receptor beta chains below, sequenced in a study of blood T cells in healthy people across ages. Combining a sample-barcoded 5' primer with a J-beta primer mix, a second PCR ran for roughly 7 to 11 cycles. TCRdb re-analysed the 5' RACE reads in MiXCR, keeping a single row per CDR3 protein. The sample has hundreds of thousands of distinct CDR3 sequences; nearly 60% are singletons. Specimen: blood. These receptors were taken from a man younger than 45 in good health.

The chain is built from TRBV7-6 and TRBJ2-3; D might be TRBD2 (5 bases). Germline V gives CDR1 SGHVS, CDR2 FNYEAQ. V gave up 3 bases and J gave up 4 bases, with 11 bases separating them. The CDR3 is 14 amino acids. CDR3 DNA: TGTGCCAGCAGCTTCGGCGGGCCCCCAGATACGCAGTATTTT. Encoded protein: CASSFGGPPDTQYF.

The table lists this clonotype with a few counts. This chain joins TRBV7-2 and TRBJ1-5; D is unclear. Germline V gene data show CDR1 as SGHTA and CDR2 as FQGNSA. V was trimmed by 1 base and J by 6 bases, leaving 10 bases between them. The CDR3 spans 14 residues. The CDR3 is CASSLGNSGQPQHF. CDR3 in DNA: TGTGCCAGCAGCTTAGGAAACTCGGGTCAGCCCCAGCATTTT. The variable domain in full, with the rest retrieved from reference TRBV7-2 and TRBJ1-5, is GAGVSQSPSNKVTEKGKDVELRCDPISGHTALYWYRQSLGQGLEFLIYFQGNSAPDKSGLPSDRFSAERTGGSVSTLTIQRTQQEDSAVYLCASSLGNSGQPQHFGDGTRLSIL.

The table lists this clonotype with a few counts. The rearrangement uses TRBV14 and TRBJ1-2; D gene uncertain. Trimming stripped 4 bases from V and 4 bases from J, with 13 bases between. This CDR3 contains 14 residues. Germline values: CDR1 SGHDN, CDR2 FVKESK. CDR3 residues: CASSLSAASYGYTF. CDR3 nucleotides: TGTGCCAGCAGCCTATCCGCAGCCAGCTATGGCTACACCTTC.

The V and J genes are TRBV7-9 and TRBJ1-2; D possibly corresponds to TRBD1 (5 bases). Germline V lookup: CDR1 SEHNR, CDR2 FQNEAQ (reference sequence). This CDR3 comprises 13 residues. The V end lost 5 bases, the J end lost 6 bases, and 13 bases lay between the germline ends. The chain's CDR3 is CASSQNWGDGYTF. DNA for the CDR3: TGTGCCAGCAGCCAAAACTGGGGGGATGGCTACACCTTC. Full variable domain (outside the CDR3, taken from reference TRBV7-9 and TRBJ1-2): DTGVSQNPRHKITKRGQNVTFRCDPISEHNRLYWYRQTLGQGPEFLTYFQNEAQLEKSRLLSDRFSAERPKGSFSTLEIQRTEQGDSAMYLCASSQNWGDGYTFGSGTRLTVV.

The table lists this clonotype with a few counts. The chain carries TRBV13 and TRBJ2-5; 7 bases line up with TRBD1. Germline V lookup: CDR1 PRHDT, CDR2 FYEKMQ (reference sequence). The length of the CDR3 is 16 residues. Trimming removed 0 bases from V and 9 bases from J; junction bases left unmatched: 13. The CDR3: CASSLGADMTGRSQYF. The CDR3 DNA sequence: TGTGCCAGCAGCTTAGGCGCGGACATGACAGGGAGATCCCAGTACTTC.

This chain connects TRBV2 to TRBJ1-6; D remains ambiguous. Trimming left V 3 bases short and J 6 bases short, with 9 bases between. The germline CDR1 and CDR2 sequences are SNHLY and FYNNEI. The length of the CDR3 is 14 residues. CDR3 in DNA: TGTGCCAGCAGTGACGGATCTGCTAATTCACCCCTCCACTTT. Protein: CASSDGSANSPLHF.

The genes are TRBV10-3 and TRBJ1-1; TRBD1 aligns across 7 bases. Germline V gives CDR1 ENHRY, CDR2 SYGVKD. The CDR3 spans 13 residues. J was trimmed by 5 bases and V by 6 bases; bases with no gene match: 6. CDR3 in amino acids: CAISLTGSTEAFF. The CDR3 DNA sequence: TGTGCCATCAGCCTGACAGGGAGTACTGAAGCTTTCTTT.

The chain couples TRBV28 to TRBJ2-1; TRBD1 might be the D (6 bases). The V gene's germline CDR1 is MDHEN and CDR2 SYDVKM. V lost 5 bases and J lost 1, with 18 bases in between. CDR3 length equals 17 residues. This CDR3 reads CASSTHPGTTSYNEQFF. The DNA of the CDR3 is TGTGCCAGCAGTACGCACCCCGGGACAACTTCCTACAATGAGCAGTTCTTC.